This TCR beta chain was recovered during a study of post-analysis software for immune sequencing data. Findings and caveats of the study: TRBV segments more frequent in patients than in controls numbered about five and included TRBV5-6, TRBV5-1 and TRBV20-1.

Looked up from germline, CDR1 is MNHEY and CDR2 is SVGEGT. Trimming left V 5 bases short and J 3 bases short, with 17 bases between. The CDR3 totals 15 residues. As to this clonotype: Its antigen is not identified.

The authors incorporated unique molecular identifiers into the TCR beta cDNA libraries. TCRdb re-called the PCR reads through MiXCR, storing one row per CDR3 protein. The repertoire holds about 680,000 distinct CDR3 sequences, over 45% seen once, with around 11% in the top ten. Sequencing used blood. The TCR comes from a girl aged 2 to 9 with multiple sclerosis. The chain has TRBV6-2 or TRBV6-3 and TRBJ2-7; D possibly uses TRBD1 or TRBD2 (8 bases each). CDR3 DNA: TGTGCCAGCAGTAGCAGACAGGGGACTAGCTACGAGCAGTACTTC. Translating gives CASSSRQGTSYEQYF.